A selection of T cell receptor beta chains follows, all from one sample in a study of shared clonotypes between healthy human individuals. Clones were read by immunoSEQ multiplex PCR, and TCRdb kept only the in-frame ones, dropping some. The top ten hold 0.5% to 0.65% of the sample, which has 900,000 to 1,200,000 clones, roughly 74% seen once. Sequenced: memory CD4+ T cells from PBMCs. These receptors all come from a man aged 18-30 years in good health. Some clones in this sample may be carry-over from other donors' samples. CDR3s include the opening cysteine and the closing phenylalanine or tryptophan. The order of the fields is D gene, CDR3 length, clone size, V gene, J gene, CDR3 DNA, CDR3 protein. A D gene is named only where the DNA matches it firmly. The listing skips clone size in some rows; elsewhere it reads once, few, many or a size class.

D gene: .; CDR3 length: 12; clone size: .; V gene: TRBV28; J gene: TRBJ2-7; CDR3 DNA: TGTGCCAGCAGCCAGCTTACCTACGAGCAGTACTTC; CDR3 protein: CASSQLTYEQYF
D gene: TRBD1; CDR3 length: 14; clone size: .; V gene: TRBV5-1; J gene: TRBJ1-2; CDR3 DNA: TGCGCCAGCAGCTCAAACACAGGGGAGACTGGCTACACCTTC; CDR3 protein: CASSSNTGETGYTF
D gene: TRBD2; CDR3 length: 14; clone size: .; V gene: TRBV7-3; J gene: TRBJ2-3; CDR3 DNA: TGTGCCAGCACCTCTAGCGGGAGCACAGATACGCAGTATTTT; CDR3 protein: CASTSSGSTDTQYF
D gene: .; CDR3 length: 13; clone size: few; V gene: TRBV30; J gene: TRBJ1-1; CDR3 DNA: TGTGCCTGGAGTAGCGTGCGGAACACTGAAGCTTTCTTT; CDR3 protein: CAWSSVRNTEAFF
D gene: TRBD2; CDR3 length: 16; clone size: .; V gene: TRBV6-6; J gene: TRBJ2-7; CDR3 DNA: TGTGCCAGCAGCCGTCCTACCGGGACTAGCTCCTACGAGCAGTACTTC; CDR3 protein: CASSRPTGTSSYEQYF
D gene: TRBD1; CDR3 length: 14; clone size: .; V gene: TRBV6-5; J gene: TRBJ2-7; CDR3 DNA: TGTGCCATCAGGGAGACAGGGATCTCCTACGAGCAGTACTTC; CDR3 protein: CAIRETGISYEQYF
D gene: TRBD1; CDR3 length: 15; clone size: .; V gene: TRBV5-6; J gene: TRBJ1-2; CDR3 DNA: TGTGCCAGCAGCTTGGGCGACAGGGCCGGCTGGGGCTACACCTTC; CDR3 protein: CASSLGDRAGWGYTF
D gene: .; CDR3 length: 15; clone size: many; V gene: TRBV11-2; J gene: TRBJ1-1; CDR3 DNA: TGTGCCAGCAGCTTAGTCCCAGGTTTGGGGACTGAAGCTTTCTTT; CDR3 protein: CASSLVPGLGTEAFF
D gene: TRBD2; CDR3 length: 16; clone size: .; V gene: TRBV7-9; J gene: TRBJ2-1; CDR3 DNA: TGTGCCAGCAGCAAATGGTCTAGCGGGGGTGGATCTGAGCAGTTCTTC; CDR3 protein: CASSKWSSGGGSEQFF
D gene: .; CDR3 length: 17; clone size: .; V gene: TRBV6-4; J gene: TRBJ2-3; CDR3 DNA: TGTGCCAGCGGCCAGGGTGGGGGGCCGGTAAGCACAAATACGCAGTATTTT; CDR3 protein: CASGQGGGPVSTNTQYF
D gene: .; CDR3 length: 12; clone size: .; V gene: TRBV28; J gene: TRBJ1-5; CDR3 DNA: TGTGCCAGCAGTTTTTCCCCCGTAACCCAGCATTTT; CDR3 protein: CASSFSPVTQHF
D gene: .; CDR3 length: 12; clone size: .; V gene: TRBV7-2; J gene: TRBJ1-3; CDR3 DNA: TGTGCCAGCGGGTTGTCTGGAAACACCATATATTTT; CDR3 protein: CASGLSGNTIYF
D gene: TRBD2; CDR3 length: 18; clone size: .; V gene: TRBV7-9; J gene: TRBJ2-2; CDR3 DNA: TGTGCCAGCAGCCGCCCCGGGGTAGCGGGAGAGGCTTCCGGGGAGCTGTTTTTT; CDR3 protein: CASSRPGVAGEASGELFF
D gene: .; CDR3 length: 18; clone size: .; V gene: TRBV11-2; J gene: TRBJ1-3; CDR3 DNA: TGTGCCAGCAGCTTAGAGACTCCGGGAAGCCGAATGGAAAACACCATATATTTT; CDR3 protein: CASSLETPGSRMENTIYF
D gene: TRBD1; CDR3 length: 15; clone size: many; V gene: TRBV5-1; J gene: TRBJ1-2; CDR3 DNA: TGCGCCAGCAGCTTCTCCGGGACAGGGGGCGAGGGCTACACCTTC; CDR3 protein: CASSFSGTGGEGYTF
D gene: TRBD1; CDR3 length: 15; clone size: .; V gene: TRBV4-3; J gene: TRBJ2-7; CDR3 DNA: TGCGCCAGCAGCCAAGATTCGGGACAGGGGACCGAGCAGTACTTC; CDR3 protein: CASSQDSGQGTEQYF
D gene: .; CDR3 length: 13; clone size: .; V gene: TRBV18; J gene: TRBJ1-2; CDR3 DNA: TGTGCCAGCTCTCCTGGGGGGGCCTATGGCTACACCTTC; CDR3 protein: CASSPGGAYGYTF
D gene: .; CDR3 length: 15; clone size: .; V gene: TRBV19; J gene: TRBJ2-2; CDR3 DNA: TGTGCCAGTAGTTCGGAACAAATCCTCCACGGGGAGCTGTTTTTT; CDR3 protein: CASSSEQILHGELFF
D gene: .; CDR3 length: 15; clone size: .; V gene: TRBV6-6; J gene: TRBJ1-5; CDR3 DNA: TGTGCCAGCAGGCCGGGAGAGGGATTCTCTCAGCCCCAGCATTTT; CDR3 protein: CASRPGEGFSQPQHF
D gene: TRBD2; CDR3 length: 14; clone size: .; V gene: TRBV19; J gene: TRBJ2-1; CDR3 DNA: TGTGCCAGTAGTATGGGACTAGCGGAGAAGAAGCAGTTCTTC; CDR3 protein: CASSMGLAEKKQFF
D gene: .; CDR3 length: 14; clone size: many; V gene: TRBV19; J gene: TRBJ2-1; CDR3 DNA: TGTGCCAGTAAATCTGGAGTGAACTACAATGAGCAGTTCTTC; CDR3 protein: CASKSGVNYNEQFF
D gene: TRBD2; CDR3 length: 15; clone size: .; V gene: TRBV6-4; J gene: TRBJ2-7; CDR3 DNA: TGTGCCAGCAGTGACTCGGGACTAGCGCCCTACGAGCAGTACTTC; CDR3 protein: CASSDSGLAPYEQYF
D gene: TRBD1; CDR3 length: 16; clone size: .; V gene: TRBV6-5; J gene: TRBJ1-2; CDR3 DNA: TGTGCCAGCAGTTACTCGGGTGGACAGGGGAACTATGGCTACACCTTC; CDR3 protein: CASSYSGGQGNYGYTF
D gene: .; CDR3 length: 14; clone size: .; V gene: TRBV28; J gene: TRBJ1-2; CDR3 DNA: TGTGCCAGCAGTTTATCTGCAGTTACCTATGGCTACACCTTC; CDR3 protein: CASSLSAVTYGYTF
D gene: TRBD2; CDR3 length: 20; clone size: .; V gene: TRBV10-3; J gene: TRBJ2-7; CDR3 DNA: TGTGCCATCAGAGTTAGTGTAGGGGTTAGCGGGAGTAATGTAGCGGACGAGCAGTACTTC; CDR3 protein: CAIRVSVGVSGSNVADEQYF
D gene: .; CDR3 length: 15; clone size: .; V gene: TRBV18; J gene: TRBJ1-1; CDR3 DNA: TGTGCCAGCTCACTTGCGGGGGTTACGAACACTGAAGCTTTCTTT; CDR3 protein: CASSLAGVTNTEAFF
D gene: .; CDR3 length: 17; clone size: .; V gene: TRBV27; J gene: TRBJ1-5; CDR3 DNA: TGTGCCAGCAGGACCCTGGCTGGGATGACCGGGAATCAGCCCCAGCATTTT; CDR3 protein: CASRTLAGMTGNQPQHF
D gene: .; CDR3 length: 13; clone size: .; V gene: TRBV28; J gene: TRBJ1-2; CDR3 DNA: TGTGCCAGCAGGATGGACAGAAACTATGGCTACACCTTC; CDR3 protein: CASRMDRNYGYTF
D gene: .; CDR3 length: 14; clone size: .; V gene: TRBV29-1; J gene: TRBJ1-3; CDR3 DNA: TGCAGCGTTGAACGGGACGGAGTAGGAAACACCATATATTTT; CDR3 protein: CSVERDGVGNTIYF
D gene: .; CDR3 length: 13; clone size: .; V gene: TRBV5-1; J gene: TRBJ2-5; CDR3 DNA: TGCGCCAGCAGCTTGGGCCGCGGAGAGACCCAGTACTTC; CDR3 protein: CASSLGRGETQYF
D gene: .; CDR3 length: 16; clone size: .; V gene: TRBV9; J gene: TRBJ2-1; CDR3 DNA: TGTGCCAGCAGCGTGGGGTTGTCCCAAACGGGGACTGAGCAGTTCTTC; CDR3 protein: CASSVGLSQTGTEQFF
D gene: .; CDR3 length: 14; clone size: .; V gene: TRBV10-3; J gene: TRBJ1-4; CDR3 DNA: TGTGCCATCAGAGAGACAGGCCAGTCTGAAAAACTGTTTTTT; CDR3 protein: CAIRETGQSEKLFF
D gene: .; CDR3 length: 18; clone size: .; V gene: TRBV27; J gene: TRBJ1-1; CDR3 DNA: TGTGCCAGCAGTTTATCTGGCGGACACCGACGAAGGAACACTGAAGCTTTCTTT; CDR3 protein: CASSLSGGHRRRNTEAFF
D gene: .; CDR3 length: 14; clone size: .; V gene: TRBV9; J gene: TRBJ2-7; CDR3 DNA: TGTGCCAGCAGCGTAGGTTTTATGGGGGGCGAGCAGTACTTC; CDR3 protein: CASSVGFMGGEQYF
D gene: .; CDR3 length: 11; clone size: .; V gene: TRBV20-1; J gene: TRBJ2-7; CDR3 DNA: TGCAGTGTCCAGGGTCGCCACGAGCAGTACTTC; CDR3 protein: CSVQGRHEQYF
D gene: .; CDR3 length: 14; clone size: many; V gene: TRBV21-1; J gene: TRBJ2-7; CDR3 DNA: TGTGCCAGCAACGCGACAGGTTCTCACTACGAGCAGTACTTC; CDR3 protein: CASNATGSHYEQYF
D gene: .; CDR3 length: 14; clone size: once; V gene: TRBV19; J gene: TRBJ2-3; CDR3 DNA: TGTGCCAGTAGTGGGGGGGCTTACACAGATACGCAGTATTTT; CDR3 protein: CASSGGAYTDTQYF
D gene: .; CDR3 length: 11; clone size: .; V gene: TRBV19; J gene: TRBJ2-1; CDR3 DNA: TGTGCCAGCGTCAAACGCAATGAGCAGTTCTTC; CDR3 protein: CASVKRNEQFF
D gene: .; CDR3 length: 16; clone size: once; V gene: TRBV18; J gene: TRBJ2-5; CDR3 DNA: TGTGCCAGCTCACCCTTTGCGGCAGGGCGGGGAGAGACCCAGTACTTC; CDR3 protein: CASSPFAAGRGETQYF
D gene: .; CDR3 length: 15; clone size: once; V gene: TRBV7-9; J gene: TRBJ1-2; CDR3 DNA: TGTGCCAGCAGCGTAGCCGACAGGACAAACTATGGCTACACCTTC; CDR3 protein: CASSVADRTNYGYTF
D gene: .; CDR3 length: 13; clone size: few; V gene: TRBV18; J gene: TRBJ2-5; CDR3 DNA: TGTGCCAGCTCACCACCGGGGGAGGAGACCCAGTACTTC; CDR3 protein: CASSPPGEETQYF
D gene: .; CDR3 length: 13; clone size: .; V gene: TRBV28; J gene: TRBJ2-7; CDR3 DNA: TGTGCCAGCATGCCCAGGAGCTCCTACGAGCAGTACTTC; CDR3 protein: CASMPRSSYEQYF